This TCR beta chain stems from a study of blood T cell repertoires in COVID-19. Study details: T cells, B-cell-depleted T cells, or PBMCs provided the cDNA or gDNA that served as material.

Followed longitudinally, the Seattle patients had been enrolled during active infection. The CDR3 has 17 residues. J lost 0 bases, V lost 5 bases, and 8 bases had no gene match. The germline V gene has CDR1 LNHDA and CDR2 SQIVND (reference sequence). Original handling: Reference gene primers were amplified, and this amplification served to estimate nucleated cell counts. Using immunoSEQ multiplex PCR, the repertoire was profiled, and TCRdb retains in-frame clones only, with some absent. The V and J calls and clone size were taken over from that table, and D and trimming were inferred from the DNA. The data show around 260,000 clones, more than 85% seen once.

Source material: peripheral blood. The chain links TRBV19 to TRBJ2-3; 10 bases are a match to TRBD2. This sequence originates from a person under 35 with COVID-19, enrolled during active disease. The CDR3 nucleotides read TGTGCCAGTAGTCCTACCTCTAGCGGGGGAAGCACAGATACGCAGTATTTT. This translates into CASSPTSSGGSTDTQYF. Based on the CDR3 plus reference TRBV19 and TRBJ2-3, the full variable domain is DGGITQSPKYLFRKEGQNVTLSCEQNLNHDAMYWYRQDPGQGLRLIYYSQIVNDFQKGDIAEGYSVSREKKESFPLTVTSAQKNPTAFYLCASSPTSSGGSTDTQYFGPGTRLTVL.